This TCR beta chain was captured by sequencing in a study of T cells in Graves' hyperthyroidism and ophthalmopathy (dated by TCRdb to between 2018 and 2021). With regard to the full study: Peripheral blood was collected at initial diagnosis, before any treatment. TCR Vbeta CDR3 sequencing of 130 to 150 peripheral blood samples (roughly 41 ophthalmopathy, 75 hyperthyroidism and around 17 progressor patients) is reported in the paper. An independent validation cohort of about 19 hyperthyroidism patients and some 15 patients who later progressed to ophthalmopathy tested prospective prediction of ophthalmopathy. In more than 5 Graves' hyperthyroidism patients, the study also compared T-cell repertoires from thyroid tissue with T-cell repertoires from blood. To identify distinguishing TCR V-J signatures, a discovery cohort of about 100 patients was used, comprising 40 to 45 with Graves' ophthalmopathy and under 60 with stable Graves' hyperthyroidism. Once sampling was done, hyperthyroidism patients were given methimazole at a starting dose of 30 mg daily, whereas ophthalmopathy patients were given high-dose intravenous methylprednisolone. The 85 to 100 discovery patients were divided at random into training and test sets in a 7:3 ratio.

A patient counted as having stable Graves' hyperthyroidism if no progression to ophthalmopathy occurred over 18 months of follow-up. Hyperthyroidism patients were newly diagnosed, had a disease duration of under 2 months, and were aged 18 to 65 years. Exclusion was applied to patients with uncontrolled infections, other autoimmune diseases, pregnancy or lactation. Clinical symptoms, serum thyroxine and TRAb, thyroid ultrasound, and orbital computed tomography formed the basis for the diagnoses. PBMCs were separated from approximately 9.9 ml of fresh peripheral blood using Ficoll-Paque density gradient centrifugation. Total RNA was extracted using Trizol reagent, and RNA quality was assessed on an Agilent 2100 Bioanalyzer. The TCR beta CDR3 regions were amplified from RNA transcripts. A first-round RT-PCR of the TCR CDR3 used the HTBI primer set with the Qiagen OneStep RT-PCR kit. Libraries were constructed in a second round of multiplex PCR, after which size selection and purification were performed. Sequencing of the libraries was done on an Illumina HiSeq2000 using paired-end 100 bp reads. From the authors' description of their analysis: SOAPnuke was used to process the raw data, removing reads that contained adapters or uncalled bases, had a mean Phred below 15, or lacked an exact match to the constant primer or identifier. COPE v1.2.5 was used to merge the high-quality paired reads, and each unique nucleotide sequence was defined as a clonotype. Clonotypes were aligned to IMGT TRBV, TRBD and TRBJ reference segments using MiTCR v1.1. The analysis included only V-J combinations with a frequency above 0.0001, which together covered more than 98% of the repertoires. A TCS score was defined as the ratio of F50 (clonal expansion) to E x V (chaos), with BLOSUM62-based TCRdist applied between CDR3 peptides within each V-J. Welch's t-statistics and random forest reduced approximately 520 V-J features to 10 to 15, which were used in a naive Bayes classifier (R e1071). Clones were called with MiXCR by TCRdb after fastp trimmed the public reads at Q25, and only in-frame beta chains were retained. Each record represents a unique CDR3 protein, reported with the most common genes and DNA among its rows. TCRdb, not the authors, supplied the V and J calls. Recorded for this sample are 350,000 or so distinct CDR3 sequences; roughly 23% of them occurred a single time. The ten top clones hold around half of the sample.

This clonotype was found many times. Its antigen is still unknown. Per-base qualities were not stored, and no clone one base away is much larger. Paper-wide results and their limitations: During validation, the model predicted progression to ophthalmopathy a median of approximately six months ahead of onset, with almost 71% sensitivity and about 72% specificity. Sample size was not statistically predetermined, and blinding of investigators to group allocation was not performed. Most expanded thyroid clonotypes (frequency above 0.001) were also found in blood, which suggests that blood repertoires may mirror thyroid immune responses. In cross-validation, a model built on a 13 V-J signature told ophthalmopathy apart from stable hyperthyroidism with approximately 90% sensitivity and roughly 81% specificity, and in testing the same model reached 80%/75%.

The CDR1 and CDR2 encoded by the germline V gene (reference sequence) are DFQATT and SNEGSKA. V loses 0 bases, J loses 0 bases, and the germline ends lie 15 bases apart. Measured from the cysteine to the phenylalanine, the CDR3 is 17 residues long. Only CDR3 DNA remains: 51 bases, in frame from the first base. Input material: blood. The chain was built from TRBV20-1 and TRBJ2-1; no confident D gene assignment can be made. The sequence was obtained from a woman aged 45 to 65 with Graves' hyperthyroidism. CDR3 sequence: CSARDYTGESSYNEQFF. The nucleotide sequence reads as follows: TGCAGTGCTAGAGATTATACTGGCGAAAGCTCCTACAATGAGCAGTTCTTC.